These T cell receptor beta chains were read from a single sample in a study of regulatory T cells in long-lasting Graves disease. TCRdb processed the multiplex PCR reads anew with MiXCR; each CDR3 protein has one entry. Here the sample spans roughly 380,000 distinct CDR3 sequences, around 15% being singletons. The data also belong to a second study, concerning T cells in Graves' hyperthyroidism and ophthalmopathy.

Sequencing was performed on peripheral blood mononuclear cells (PBMCs), taken at new diagnosis, from a patient treated with antithyroid drugs. These receptors all stem from a man aged 35-49 years with Graves disease. Each CDR3 is given with its conserved first and last residue. The D gene is left open where the match is weak. Only part of the rows carry a size: once, few, many, or a class if the clone is expanded.

clone_size: many; j_call: TRBJ1-5; v_call: TRBV4-1; d_call: TRBD1; cdr3_aa: CASRRTKDRGYDQPQHF; cdr3_nt: TGCGCCAGCAGACGCACGAAGGACAGGGGATATGATCAGCCCCAGCATTTT
clone_size: NA; j_call: TRBJ1-6; v_call: TRBV6-1; d_call: NA; cdr3_aa: CASRRLGARNSPLHF; cdr3_nt: TGTGCCAGCAGGCGGCTTGGGGCGCGGAATTCACCCCTCCACTTT
clone_size: NA; j_call: TRBJ2-7; v_call: TRBV10-3; d_call: TRBD2; cdr3_aa: CATSGGDYEQYF; cdr3_nt: TGTGCCACCTCCGGGGGGGACTACGAGCAGTACTTC
clone_size: many; j_call: TRBJ1-6; v_call: TRBV28; d_call: TRBD1; cdr3_aa: CASSLQGTLMALHF; cdr3_nt: TGTGCCAGCAGCTTACAGGGGACCCTGATGGCCCTCCACTTT
clone_size: many; j_call: TRBJ2-1; v_call: TRBV28; d_call: NA; cdr3_aa: CASSLRTPNEQFF; cdr3_nt: TGTGCCAGCAGTTTAAGGACTCCCAATGAGCAGTTCTTC
clone_size: NA; j_call: TRBJ2-3; v_call: TRBV24-1; d_call: TRBD2; cdr3_aa: CATSEGLAGGPKGTQYF; cdr3_nt: TGTGCCACCAGTGAAGGACTAGCGGGGGGGCCTAAAGGTACCCAGTATTTT
clone_size: many; j_call: TRBJ2-3; v_call: TRBV5-1; d_call: NA; cdr3_aa: CASSRGGEGDPSLDF; cdr3_nt: TGCGCCAGCAGCCGAGGCGGGGAGGGGGACCCCTCGTTGGATTTT
clone_size: few; j_call: TRBJ2-1; v_call: TRBV9; d_call: NA; cdr3_aa: CASSAFTADNEQFF; cdr3_nt: TGTGCCAGCAGCGCTTTTACTGCGGACAATGAGCAGTTCTTC
clone_size: NA; j_call: TRBJ1-4; v_call: TRBV12-3/TRBV12-4; d_call: NA; cdr3_aa: CASSLGVEKLFF; cdr3_nt: TGTGCCAGCAGTTTAGGGGTTGAAAAACTGTTTTTT
clone_size: many; j_call: TRBJ2-7; v_call: TRBV20-1; d_call: NA; cdr3_aa: CSAPGHGRYEQYF; cdr3_nt: TGCAGTGCTCCTGGACACGGGCGCTACGAGCAGTACTTC
clone_size: few; j_call: TRBJ1-4; v_call: TRBV6-1; d_call: NA; cdr3_aa: CASTRAFRTNEKLFF; cdr3_nt: TGTGCCAGCACCCGGGCGTTCCGAACTAATGAAAAACTGTTTTTT
clone_size: many; j_call: TRBJ1-2; v_call: TRBV9; d_call: NA; cdr3_aa: CASSMGGETYGYTF; cdr3_nt: TGTGCCAGCAGCATGGGGGGAGAAACCTATGGCTACACCTTC
clone_size: NA; j_call: TRBJ2-1; v_call: TRBV3-1; d_call: TRBD2; cdr3_aa: CASSPGLAGGSYNEQFF; cdr3_nt: TGTGCCAGCAGCCCGGGACTAGCGGGGGGGTCCTACAATGAGCAGTTCTTC
clone_size: many; j_call: TRBJ2-7; v_call: TRBV27; d_call: NA; cdr3_aa: CASGDGTYEQYF; cdr3_nt: TGTGCCAGCGGGGACGGGACCTACGAGCAGTACTTC
clone_size: many; j_call: TRBJ2-3; v_call: TRBV11-2; d_call: NA; cdr3_aa: CASSLVRGVVLYF; cdr3_nt: TGTGCCAGCAGCTTAGTTCGCGGAGTAGTGCTATATTTT
clone_size: NA; j_call: TRBJ1-1; v_call: TRBV6-5; d_call: NA; cdr3_aa: CASSYGINTEAFF; cdr3_nt: TGTGCCAGCAGTTACGGCATAAACACTGAAGCTTTCTTT
clone_size: few; j_call: TRBJ2-7; v_call: TRBV6-1; d_call: NA; cdr3_aa: CASRQGSGYEQYF; cdr3_nt: TGTGCCAGCAGACAGGGTAGCGGCTACGAGCAGTACTTC
clone_size: NA; j_call: TRBJ1-1; v_call: TRBV5-1; d_call: TRBD1; cdr3_aa: CASSFRTGLNTEAFF; cdr3_nt: TGCGCCAGCAGCTTCAGGACAGGGCTGAACACTGAAGCTTTCTTT
clone_size: many; j_call: TRBJ1-1; v_call: TRBV18; d_call: TRBD1; cdr3_aa: CASSPRDRGYNTEAFF; cdr3_nt: TGTGCCAGCTCACCAAGGGACAGGGGGTATAACACTGAAGCTTTCTTT
clone_size: many; j_call: TRBJ2-7; v_call: TRBV11-2; d_call: NA; cdr3_aa: CASSLDWAQPEQYF; cdr3_nt: TGTGCCAGCAGCTTAGATTGGGCCCAGCCCGAGCAGTACTTC
clone_size: NA; j_call: TRBJ2-1; v_call: TRBV19; d_call: NA; cdr3_aa: CASSIMSSYNEQFF; cdr3_nt: TGTGCCAGTAGTATAATGAGCTCCTACAATGAGCAGTTCTTC
clone_size: many; j_call: TRBJ2-2; v_call: TRBV6-1; d_call: NA; cdr3_aa: CASSLQGRSGELFF; cdr3_nt: TGTGCCAGCAGTCTACAGGGGAGGTCCGGGGAGCTGTTTTTT
clone_size: few; j_call: TRBJ2-2; v_call: TRBV9; d_call: TRBD1; cdr3_aa: CASSPPVGQVGAGELFF; cdr3_nt: TGTGCCAGCAGCCCCCCCGTGGGACAGGTAGGAGCCGGGGAGCTGTTTTTT
clone_size: many; j_call: TRBJ2-1; v_call: TRBV11-3; d_call: NA; cdr3_aa: CASSLGLVAHDEQFF; cdr3_nt: TGTGCCAGCAGCTTAGGACTCGTGGCACATGATGAGCAGTTCTTC
clone_size: many; j_call: TRBJ2-1; v_call: TRBV9; d_call: TRBD1; cdr3_aa: CASSETGQGSYNEQFF; cdr3_nt: TGTGCCAGCAGCGAGACGGGACAGGGGTCCTACAATGAGCAGTTCTTC
clone_size: many; j_call: TRBJ2-7; v_call: TRBV6-1; d_call: TRBD1; cdr3_aa: CASSEGGQKVYEQYF; cdr3_nt: TGTGCCAGCAGTGAAGGGGGACAGAAGGTCTACGAGCAGTACTTC
clone_size: many; j_call: TRBJ2-3; v_call: TRBV7-9; d_call: NA; cdr3_aa: CASSLTRTSDTQYF; cdr3_nt: TGTGCCAGCAGCCTCACGCGGACATCCGATACGCAGTATTTT
clone_size: many; j_call: TRBJ2-7; v_call: TRBV29-1; d_call: TRBD2; cdr3_aa: CSAGKRGATYEQYF; cdr3_nt: TGCAGCGCTGGGAAGCGGGGGGCCACCTACGAGCAGTACTTC
clone_size: many; j_call: TRBJ2-5; v_call: TRBV7-2; d_call: NA; cdr3_aa: CASSYGRRETQYF; cdr3_nt: TGTGCCAGCAGCTACGGACGAAGGGAGACCCAGTACTTC
clone_size: few; j_call: TRBJ2-2; v_call: TRBV30; d_call: TRBD2; cdr3_aa: CAWSVGGSGELFF; cdr3_nt: TGTGCCTGGAGTGTCGGGGGGTCCGGGGAGCTGTTTTTT
clone_size: few; j_call: TRBJ2-7; v_call: TRBV6-2/TRBV6-3; d_call: TRBD1; cdr3_aa: CASSPDTGTGVF; cdr3_nt: TGTGCCAGCAGTCCAGATACCGGGACAGGGGTCTTC
clone_size: few; j_call: TRBJ2-1; v_call: TRBV6-2/TRBV6-3; d_call: NA; cdr3_aa: CASRVNENEQFF; cdr3_nt: TGTGCCAGCAGGGTAAACGAGAATGAGCAGTTCTTC
clone_size: few; j_call: TRBJ1-4; v_call: TRBV5-6; d_call: TRBD1; cdr3_aa: CASSWTPGQSPEKLFF; cdr3_nt: TGTGCCAGCAGCTGGACGCCGGGACAGAGCCCTGAAAAACTGTTTTTT
clone_size: many; j_call: TRBJ2-5; v_call: TRBV2; d_call: TRBD2; cdr3_aa: CASSEHSGGKTQYF; cdr3_nt: TGTGCCAGCAGTGAACACAGCGGGGGGAAGACCCAGTACTTC
clone_size: NA; j_call: TRBJ2-5; v_call: TRBV4-1; d_call: TRBD2; cdr3_aa: CASSPERTSAQETQYF; cdr3_nt: TGCGCCAGCAGCCCCGAACGGACTAGCGCCCAAGAGACCCAGTACTTC
clone_size: many; j_call: TRBJ1-1; v_call: TRBV15; d_call: NA; cdr3_aa: CATSLGGAGNTEAFF; cdr3_nt: TGTGCCACCAGCCTGGGGGGGGCTGGGAACACTGAAGCTTTCTTT
clone_size: many; j_call: TRBJ1-3; v_call: TRBV3-1; d_call: NA; cdr3_aa: CASSQWLGNTIYF; cdr3_nt: TGTGCCAGCAGCCAATGGCTAGGAAACACCATATATTTT
clone_size: NA; j_call: TRBJ2-3; v_call: TRBV19; d_call: NA; cdr3_aa: CASTAGSRTDTQYF; cdr3_nt: TGTGCCAGTACCGCCGGATCTCGCACAGATACGCAGTATTTT
clone_size: few; j_call: TRBJ1-2; v_call: TRBV27; d_call: NA; cdr3_aa: CASSPDLTFYGYTF; cdr3_nt: TGTGCCAGCAGTCCGGACCTCACCTTCTATGGCTACACCTTC
clone_size: many; j_call: TRBJ1-1; v_call: TRBV6-1; d_call: NA; cdr3_aa: CASSGSLITEAFF; cdr3_nt: TGTGCCAGCTCCGGTTCCCTTATCACTGAAGCTTTCTTT
clone_size: many; j_call: TRBJ2-7; v_call: TRBV6-1; d_call: NA; cdr3_aa: CASRGTSSSYEQYF; cdr3_nt: TGTGCCAGCAGAGGGACTTCAAGCTCCTACGAGCAGTACTTC
clone_size: many; j_call: TRBJ2-3; v_call: TRBV12-3/TRBV12-4; d_call: TRBD2; cdr3_aa: CASSFYGMGLAGGPTYTQYF; cdr3_nt: TGTGCCAGCAGTTTTTACGGAATGGGACTAGCGGGGGGACCCACCTATACGCAGTATTTT
clone_size: few; j_call: TRBJ2-1; v_call: TRBV6-1; d_call: NA; cdr3_aa: CASTRDIIYNEQFF; cdr3_nt: TGTGCCAGCACCCGGGACATTATCTACAATGAGCAGTTCTTC
clone_size: few; j_call: TRBJ2-1; v_call: TRBV4-3; d_call: NA; cdr3_aa: CASSLRWTRGTINEQFF; cdr3_nt: TGCGCCAGCAGCCTCAGATGGACAAGGGGAACCATCAATGAGCAGTTCTTC
clone_size: many; j_call: TRBJ2-7; v_call: TRBV11-2; d_call: TRBD2; cdr3_aa: CASSFTSGGSYEQYF; cdr3_nt: TGTGCCAGCAGCTTCACTAGCGGGGGCTCCTACGAGCAGTACTTC
clone_size: NA; j_call: TRBJ2-6; v_call: TRBV18; d_call: NA; cdr3_aa: CASSPDRPISGANVLTF; cdr3_nt: TGTGCCAGCTCACCCGACAGACCGATCTCTGGGGCCAACGTCCTGACTTTC
clone_size: many; j_call: TRBJ1-2; v_call: TRBV11-2; d_call: TRBD1; cdr3_aa: CASSAQQGSTNYGYTF; cdr3_nt: TGTGCCAGCAGCGCCCAACAGGGGAGCACAAACTATGGCTACACCTTC
clone_size: NA; j_call: TRBJ1-2; v_call: TRBV28; d_call: NA; cdr3_aa: CASSGRMGNYGYTF; cdr3_nt: TGTGCCAGCAGTGGAAGGATGGGTAACTATGGCTACACCTTC
clone_size: many; j_call: TRBJ2-7; v_call: TRBV3-1; d_call: NA; cdr3_aa: CASSPKGFGEQYF; cdr3_nt: TGTGCCAGCAGCCCCAAGGGGTTTGGGGAGCAGTACTTC
clone_size: many; j_call: TRBJ2-5; v_call: TRBV7-2; d_call: NA; cdr3_aa: CASSLGRWAAETQYF; cdr3_nt: TGTGCCAGCAGCTTAGGGCGGTGGGCTGCGGAGACCCAGTACTTC
clone_size: few; j_call: TRBJ2-5; v_call: TRBV7-2; d_call: NA; cdr3_aa: CASSRAGGETQYF; cdr3_nt: TGTGCCAGCAGCCGCGCAGGGGGGGAGACCCAGTACTTC
clone_size: many; j_call: TRBJ1-4; v_call: TRBV11-2; d_call: TRBD1; cdr3_aa: CASSLEGQGATNEKLFF; cdr3_nt: TGTGCCAGCAGCTTAGAAGGACAGGGGGCTACTAATGAAAAACTGTTTTTT
clone_size: few; j_call: TRBJ1-6; v_call: TRBV11-3; d_call: NA; cdr3_aa: CASSHGGLHRDNSPLHF; cdr3_nt: TGTGCCAGCAGCCATGGCGGGCTCCACAGGGATAATTCACCCCTCCACTTT
clone_size: many; j_call: TRBJ1-1; v_call: TRBV18; d_call: TRBD1; cdr3_aa: CASSLSTGWDTEAFF; cdr3_nt: TGTGCCAGCTCACTATCGACAGGGTGGGACACTGAAGCTTTCTTT
clone_size: NA; j_call: TRBJ1-1; v_call: TRBV19; d_call: NA; cdr3_aa: CASSAWESRTEAFF; cdr3_nt: TGTGCCAGTAGTGCTTGGGAGTCGAGAACTGAAGCTTTCTTT
clone_size: many; j_call: TRBJ2-5; v_call: TRBV4-1; d_call: NA; cdr3_aa: CASSQDHGGSETQYF; cdr3_nt: TGCGCCAGCAGCCAAGATCATGGGGGGTCGGAGACCCAGTACTTC
clone_size: NA; j_call: TRBJ2-7; v_call: TRBV9; d_call: NA; cdr3_aa: CASSVGLAYEQYF; cdr3_nt: TGTGCCAGCAGCGTAGGTTTAGCCTACGAGCAGTACTTC